The source of this T cell receptor beta chain is a study of monozygotic twins with inflammatory bowel disease. Points from the study as a whole: Immunosuppressive treatments differing between patients may have added repertoire variability.

TCRdb re-called the 5' RACE reads, yielding one record per CDR3 amino acid sequence without DNA. The repertoire table contains more than 300,000 distinct CDR3 sequences. On this clonotype: Its matching antigen is unknown.

Germline V gene lookup returns CDR1 MNHEY and CDR2 SMNVEV (reference sequence). This CDR3 has 14 amino acids. The chain is built from TRBV27 and TRBJ2-3; no DNA is available, so the TRBD1 call from TCRdb remains unchecked. The receptor was derived from a human donor with ulcerative colitis or Crohn's disease, or a healthy co-twin of an affected twin (not recorded which). The specimen sequenced was blood. The CDR3 sequence: CASSLSQQGNTQYF.